These 30 T cell receptor beta chains were all obtained from the same sample, sequenced in a study of human T cells and chemical hapten exposure. A single record per CDR3 protein comes from TCRdb applying MiXCR to the RACE reads. The sample holds about 110,000 distinct CDR3 sequences, 12% seen once. Indicated time point: pre-sensitization, week 0. Documented treatment: therapeutic diphenylcyclopropenone sensitization with weekly scalp DPC. The sample consisted of whole blood, taken in connection with sensitization to the hapten diphenylcyclopropenone (DPC). Receptors were obtained from a woman aged 45-60 years with alopecia areata. Some clones in this sample may be carry-over from other donors' samples.

This clonotype was seen a handful of times. The chain carries TRBV5-4 and TRBJ1-4; 7 nucleotides agree with TRBD1. This CDR3 is built from 14 residues. Germline lookup yields CDR1 SGHNT and CDR2 YYREEE (reference sequence). Unmatched junction bases numbered 5, after V lost 2 bases and J lost 7 bases. CDR3 nucleotides: TGTGCCAGCAGCTTAGGGGGCCTGAGTGAAAAACTGTTTTTT. This codes for CASSLGGLSEKLFF.

This clonotype was counted a few times. V and J are TRBV2 and TRBJ1-6; D is possibly TRBD1 (5 bases). This CDR3 has 15 amino acids. Deletions cut 8 bases from V and 7 bases from J, with 18 bases between. Germline-derived CDR1 and CDR2 are SNHLY and FYNNEI. The CDR3 reads CASHRVGTNNSPLHF. CDR3 nucleotides: TGTGCCAGCCACCGGGTTGGGACCAACAATTCACCCCTCCACTTT.

The V gene is TRBV5-1, the J gene TRBJ2-2; D is unresolved. The CDR3 contains 15 residues. The V and J ends lost 4 bases and 8 bases respectively, with 18 bases between them. Germline V gene data show CDR1 as SGHRS and CDR2 as YFSETQ. CDR3 DNA: TGCGCCAGCAGCGTGACCCCTATTGAAGGGGGGGAGCTGTTTTTT. Protein product: CASSVTPIEGGELFF.

This clonotype was counted at least ten times. This rearrangement joins TRBV12-3 or TRBV12-4 to TRBJ1-5; 8 bases map to TRBD1. CDR3 length: 14 amino acids. V was pared by 8 bases and J by 4 bases, with 7 bases of the junction left unmatched. The CDR3 region is CASAGQGLNQPQHF. The DNA of the CDR3 is TGTGCCAGCGCCGGACAGGGATTAAATCAGCCCCAGCATTTT.

A few counts support this clonotype. The V and J genes are TRBV28 and TRBJ1-4, with 9 bases aligning to TRBD1. The CDR3 totals 12 residues. The V and J ends lost 9 bases and 7 bases, in that order; junction bases with no gene match: 3. The germline V gene has CDR1 MDHEN and CDR2 SYDVKM. The CDR3: CASRDRVEKLFF. The CDR3 DNA sequence: TGTGCCAGTCGGGACAGGGTTGAAAAACTGTTTTTT.

This clonotype was found many times. This chain uses TRBV20-1 with TRBJ2-1; TRBD2 matches at 9 bases. This CDR3 contains 13 residues. CDR1 is DFQATT and CDR2 is SNEGSKA in the germline V gene (reference sequence). The CDR3: CSALAGLRNEQFF. The CDR3 nucleotides are TGCAGCGCCCTAGCGGGGCTTCGGAATGAGCAGTTCTTC.

Ten or more counts support this clonotype. The chain combines TRBV7-6 with TRBJ2-7; 8 bases are a match to TRBD2. The CDR3 has 15 amino acids. Germline V gene data show CDR1 as SGHVS and CDR2 as FNYEAQ. V shed 5 bases, J shed 2 bases, and the junction held 8 bases outside the gene matches. The CDR3, as DNA: TGTGCCAGCAGCGCCGGACTAGCTGGCCCCTACGAGCAGTACTTC. Its translation: CASSAGLAGPYEQYF.

This clonotype has a handful of counts. The DNA for the CDR3 is TGTGCCAGCAGCCAAGGGGACAGGGTGAGCACTGAAGCTTTCTTT. It specifies CASSQGDRVSTEAFF. The chain recombines TRBV3-1 with TRBJ1-1; 9 bases map to TRBD1. The germline V gene encodes CDR1 LGHDT and CDR2 YNNKEL (reference sequence). Losses at the gene ends were 1 base for V and 4 bases for J; bases not matched to a gene: 4. CDR3 size: 15 residues.

This chain connects TRBV18 to TRBJ2-7, with TRBD2 identical over 8 bases. Germline assignment: CDR1 KGHSH and CDR2 LQKENI. Unmatched junction bases numbered 10, after V lost 6 bases and J lost 3 bases. The CDR3 length is 15 residues. The CDR3 region has the DNA TGTGCCAGCTCCCCCGGCGGGAGGAACGGCTACGAGCAGTACTTC. This gives the protein CASSPGGRNGYEQYF.

In regard to this clonotype: It may be a read error: a sequence one base away is much more abundant. The J gene is TRBJ1-5, the V gene TRBV12-3 or TRBV12-4, with no clear D. This CDR3 contains 15 residues. V was clipped by 3 bases and J by 8 bases, with 17 bases between them. The CDR3 reads CASSFSTPANKPQHF. CDR3 bases: TGTGCCAGCAGTTTCTCAACCCCGGCAAATAAGCCCCAGCATTTT.

For the CDR3, the DNA is TGTGCCAGCAGCCTCGGACACTACAATGAGCAGTTCTTC. This gives the protein CASSLGHYNEQFF. The chain links TRBV7-2 to TRBJ2-1, with a weak D call TRBD1 (5 bases). The V and J ends lost 5 bases and 3 bases respectively, with 8 bases between them. The germline CDR1 and CDR2 sequences are SGHTA and FQGNSA. The CDR3 loop spans 13 amino acids.

This clonotype was recorded many times. The CDR3 sequence is CASSPAGGETNYGYTF. Here the CDR3 DNA reads TGTGCCAGCTCACCGGCGGGTGGGGAAACTAACTATGGCTACACCTTC. The V and J genes are TRBV18 and TRBJ1-2, with D uncertain. There are 16 residues in the CDR3. Trimming stripped 3 bases from V and 0 bases from J, with 14 bases between. The germline gives CDR1 KGHSH, CDR2 LQKENI. Full variable domain (missing parts from reference TRBV18 and TRBJ1-2): NAGVMQNPRHLVRRRGQEARLRCSPMKGHSHVYWYRQLPEEGLKFMVYLQKENIIDESGMPKERFSAEFPKEGPSILRIQQVVRGDSAAYFCASSPAGGETNYGYTFGSGTRLTVV.

This clonotype has only a few counts. This sequence joins TRBV11-2 and TRBJ2-5; possibly TRBD2 for D (6 bases). V lost 5 bases and J 5 bases, leaving 12 bases between the germline ends. The CDR3 runs to 13 residues. Per germline, CDR1 SGHAT and CDR2 FQNNGV. The chain's CDR3 is CASSETRGETQYF. For the CDR3, the DNA is TGTGCCAGCAGCGAGACTAGGGGTGAGACCCAGTACTTC.

This clonotype turned up a few times. The J gene is TRBJ1-1, the V gene TRBV11-2, with TRBD1 matching 7 bases. Per the germline V gene, CDR1 is SGHAT and CDR2 is FQNNGV. V shed 8 bases and J 4 bases; nucleotides not matched to a gene: 7. The CDR3 covers 13 residues. The CDR3 DNA is TGTGCCAGCGGAGCTACAGGGGCCACTGAAGCTTTCTTT. Residues: CASGATGATEAFF.

This clonotype was recorded many times. The chain recombines TRBV29-1 with TRBJ1-4; D perhaps matches TRBD1 (5 bases). CDR3 length: 12 residues. V was cut by 5 bases and J by 12 bases, with 16 bases left in between. The germline V gene has CDR1 SQVTM and CDR2 ANQGSEA. Here the CDR3 DNA reads TGCAGCGTTCCCTGGAGGGGCGGGGAACTGTTTTTT. Translation: CSVPWRGGELFF.

The CDR3 DNA reads as TGTGCCACCAGCCTCCGGGCCTCCAATCAGCCCCAGCATTTT. This codes for CATSLRASNQPQHF. This rearrangement joins TRBV15 to TRBJ1-5; D remains ambiguous. The CDR3 runs to 14 residues. Trimming left V 5 bases short and J 3 bases short, with 11 bases between. The germline V gene has CDR1 LNHNV and CDR2 YYDKDF (reference sequence).

This clonotype was detected a few times. CDR3 region: CSARRRRGATDTQYF. Here the CDR3 DNA reads TGCAGTGCTCGTCGTCGACGGGGGGCCACAGATACGCAGTATTTT. V and J are TRBV20-1 and TRBJ2-3, with D possibly TRBD2 on 7 matching bases. Germline loops: CDR1 DFQATT, CDR2 SNEGSKA (reference sequence). The CDR3 runs 15 residues. V dropped 5 bases and J dropped 2 bases, with 17 bases sitting between them.

This chain uses TRBV11-1 with TRBJ1-5; D unclear. The germline gives CDR1 SGHAT, CDR2 FQDESV (reference sequence). Trimming stripped 3 bases from V and 0 bases from J, with 3 bases between. The CDR3 sequence is 13 residues long. In DNA form, the CDR3 reads TGTGCCAGCAGCTTCAATAGCAATCAGCCCCAGCATTTT. Translating it yields CASSFNSNQPQHF.

This sequence joins TRBV28 and TRBJ1-4; no definite D call. The CDR3 contains 11 residues. The germline V gene encodes CDR1 MDHEN and CDR2 SYDVKM. The ends were cut back, 5 bases at V and 6 bases at J, with 4 bases in the middle. The CDR3 bases are TGTGCCAGCAGTCTCCATGAAAAACTGTTTTTT. The encoded protein is CASSLHEKLFF.

This clonotype has a handful of counts. V gene TRBV20-1 combines with J gene TRBJ1-1, with D perhaps TRBD1 (6 bases). This CDR3 is 11 amino acids long. The germline V and J ends were trimmed by 6 bases and 7 bases, with 12 bases remaining between them. Germline values: CDR1 DFQATT, CDR2 SNEGSKA (reference sequence). CDR3 coding DNA: TGCAGTGCCGCAGGGGACGTTGAAGCTTTCTTT. As protein: CSAAGDVEAFF.

This clonotype was detected only a few times. This rearrangement joins TRBV7-9 to TRBJ2-6; tentatively, D is TRBD1 (7 bases). The CDR3 has 18 amino acids. The germline V gene encodes CDR1 SEHNR and CDR2 FQNEAQ (reference sequence). The V end was cut by 5 bases, the J end by 0 bases, with 17 bases between. In DNA form, the CDR3 reads TGTGCCAGCAGCCGAGCCAACAGGGGAGGCTCTGGGGCCAACGTCCTGACTTTC. It codes for CASSRANRGGSGANVLTF. The variable domain in full, with the rest retrieved from reference TRBV7-9 and TRBJ2-6, is DTGVSQNPRHKITKRGQNVTFRCDPISEHNRLYWYRQTLGQGPEFLTYFQNEAQLEKSRLLSDRFSAERPKGSFSTLEIQRTEQGDSAMYLCASSRANRGGSGANVLTFGAGSRLTVL.

The V and J genes are TRBV7-8 and TRBJ2-1; weak D call: TRBD1 (6 bases). In germline, CDR1 is SGHVS, CDR2 FQNEAQ. This CDR3 spans 12 amino acids. Between the trimmed V and J ends, which lost 5 bases and 5 bases, there was a span of 7 bases. The DNA for the CDR3 is TGTGCCAGCAGCGGACAGCACAATGAGCAGTTCTTC. It specifies CASSGQHNEQFF.

In its sample, this clonotype was seen a few times. The chain combines TRBV28 with TRBJ1-3; 9 nucleotides line up with TRBD1. The V gene's germline CDR1 is MDHEN and CDR2 SYDVKM. The CDR3 contains 17 residues. V lost 5 bases and J lost 3; bases outside the gene matches: 11. CDR3 in DNA: TGTGCCAGCAGTCGCCCGCCGGGACAGGGAGTTGGAAACACCATATATTTT. Encoded protein: CASSRPPGQGVGNTIYF.

Only a few counts were recorded for this clonotype. The CDR3 region has the DNA TGTGCCAGCAGTTTATTGGACAGCAATCAGCCCCAGCATTTT. It translates to CASSLLDSNQPQHF. The genes are TRBV12-3 or TRBV12-4 and TRBJ1-5; the D is unclear. The CDR3 length is 14 residues. Trimming stripped 2 bases from V and 1 base from J, with 6 bases between.

This clonotype showed up just a few times. The chain employs TRBV18 and TRBJ1-3; D call uncertain. The CDR3 has 15 amino acids. Trimming cost V 1 base and J 2 bases, with 9 bases left between them. Germline CDR1 KGHSH, CDR2 LQKENI. The CDR3 DNA reads as TGTGCCAGCTCACCACAAAGCGTCGCTGGAAACACCATATATTTT. Translating gives CASSPQSVAGNTIYF.

This clonotype was counted ten times or more. V usage is TRBV28 and J usage is TRBJ2-6; tentative D call: TRBD1 (6 bases). V dropped 6 bases and J dropped 2 bases, with 14 bases sitting between them. Germline V gene lookup returns CDR1 MDHEN and CDR2 SYDVKM. This CDR3 region has 16 residues. CDR3 sequence (DNA): TGTGCCAGCAGCCCAACGGCAGGGGCTGGGGCCAACGTCCTGACTTTC. Translating it yields CASSPTAGAGANVLTF.

For this clonotype: Given a much more abundant clone one base away, this may be a read error. Lacking the conserved final phenylalanine or tryptophan, this CDR3 likely reflects a read error. The V and J genes are TRBV20-1 and TRBJ2-1; TRBD2 agrees at 7 bases. The CDR3 runs to 14 residues. Trimming cost V 2 bases and J 7 bases; bases outside gene matches: 8. Germline V lookup: CDR1 DFQATT, CDR2 SNEGSKA (reference sequence). The CDR3 nucleotides read TGCAGTGCTAGATGGGGCGGGAGTGGTAATGAGCAGTTCTCC. It codes for CSARWGGSGNEQFS.

This clonotype was counted only a few times. The V and J genes are TRBV12-3 or TRBV12-4 and TRBJ1-2; 7 nucleotides align to TRBD1. The J segment lost 5 bases and the V segment lost 6 bases, leaving 9 bases of the junction unmatched. The CDR3 consists of 14 residues. The CDR3 here is CASSPRTGSYGYTF. CDR3 coding DNA: TGTGCCAGCAGCCCCCGGACAGGATCTTATGGCTACACCTTC.

This clonotype was seen at least ten times. The chain uses TRBV7-9 and TRBJ2-7, with D perhaps matching TRBD1 (5 bases). The CDR3 totals 12 residues. Trimming pared 5 bases from V and 2 bases from J, leaving 7 bases between. The germline CDR1 and CDR2 sequences are SEHNR and FQNEAQ (reference sequence). CDR3 coding DNA: TGTGCCAGCAGCCCAGGGCCCTACGAGCAGTACTTC. It specifies CASSPGPYEQYF. The whole variable domain, filled in from reference TRBV7-9 and TRBJ2-7, reads DTGVSQNPRHKITKRGQNVTFRCDPISEHNRLYWYRQTLGQGPEFLTYFQNEAQLEKSRLLSDRFSAERPKGSFSTLEIQRTEQGDSAMYLCASSPGPYEQYFGPGTRLTVT.

The sample holds many counts of this clonotype. The chain carries TRBV20-1 and TRBJ2-1; 10 bases fit TRBD2. V was clipped by 5 bases and J by 8 bases; unmatched bases: 9. Germline loops: CDR1 DFQATT, CDR2 SNEGSKA (reference sequence). This CDR3 spans 14 amino acids. CDR3 residues: CSAQRGGRTDEQFF. The CDR3 region has the DNA TGCAGTGCTCAGCGGGGGGGCAGGACCGATGAGCAGTTCTTC.